Listed below are T cell receptor beta chains from one sample, sequenced in a study of cytomegalovirus exposure and HLA in healthy donors. The table came from immunoSEQ multiplex PCR; TCRdb's copy has only in-frame clones and leaves some out. The repertoire has around 200,000 clones, about four fifths of them found once; the top ten carry 10%. Input material: PBMCs. The receptors were gathered from a woman aged 50 to 60 in good health and CMV-seropositive. Each CDR3 is given with its conserved first and last residue. The D gene is left open where the match is weak. Clone size is stated in some rows and not others, as once, few, many or a class when expanded.

V gene	J gene	D gene	clone size	CDR3 DNA	CDR3 protein
TRBV6-1	TRBJ2-1	NA	few	TGTGCCAGCAGTGTGGGACTTAATGAGCAGTTCTTC	CASSVGLNEQFF
TRBV27	TRBJ2-1	TRBD1	NA	TGTGCCAGCAGTACCATAGACAGGGGGCGAGGGGGGGAGCAGTTCTTC	CASSTIDRGRGGEQFF
TRBV2	TRBJ2-1	TRBD2	NA	TGTGCCAGCAGTGTCCTTAGCGGGGGGATCTACAATGAGCAGTTCTTC	CASSVLSGGIYNEQFF
TRBV5-5	TRBJ2-3	TRBD1	NA	TGTGCCAGCAGCCCTCCCCGTACAGGGGCCAGAACAGATACGCAGTATTTT	CASSPPRTGARTDTQYF
TRBV2	TRBJ1-5	NA	NA	TGTGCCAGCAGTGGACCCATAGGACAGTCCAATCAGCCCCAGCATTTT	CASSGPIGQSNQPQHF
TRBV7-3	TRBJ1-2	NA	NA	TGTGCCAGCAGACCGAGTGGGGCAGTAAACTACACCTTC	CASRPSGAVNYTF
TRBV6-6	TRBJ1-1	NA	NA	TGTGCCAGCAGTTACGGGCAGGCCATGAACACTGAAGCTTTCTTT	CASSYGQAMNTEAFF
TRBV7-2	TRBJ2-5	TRBD1	NA	TGTGCCAGCAGCTGGACCCGGGACAGGGGAGAGACCCAGTACTTC	CASSWTRDRGETQYF
TRBV29-1	TRBJ2-1	NA	NA	TGCAGCGCCAACCACCTGGGCGTCGAGCAGTTCTTC	CSANHLGVEQFF
TRBV5-6	TRBJ2-6	NA	NA	TGTGCCAGCAGACTAGAAGTCTCTGGGGCCAACGTCCTGACTTTC	CASRLEVSGANVLTF
TRBV4-1	TRBJ1-1	NA	NA	TGCGCCAGCAGCCAAGATAGGGGCTTGAACACTGAAGCTTTCTTT	CASSQDRGLNTEAFF
TRBV7-2	TRBJ1-5	NA	NA	TGTGCCAGCAGCTTCGGGGGGACTTTCAATCAGCCCCAGCATTTT	CASSFGGTFNQPQHF
TRBV11-3	TRBJ2-1	NA	NA	TGTGCCAGCAGCCTTAACTACAATGAGCAGTTCTTC	CASSLNYNEQFF
TRBV11-2	TRBJ1-1	NA	NA	TGTGCCAGCAGCCCCGGGGGGGGCGAGGGCACTGAAGCTTTCTTT	CASSPGGGEGTEAFF
TRBV7-3	TRBJ2-1	TRBD1	NA	TGTGCCAGCAGCTTAATTCGGACAGGGACAGGAGAGCAGTTCTTC	CASSLIRTGTGEQFF
TRBV6-5	TRBJ2-2	TRBD1	many	TGTGCCAGCAGAACAGGGGCCGGGGAGCTGTTTTTT	CASRTGAGELFF
TRBV5-6	TRBJ2-7	TRBD1	NA	TGTGCCAGCAGCCACCGACAGGGATACGAGCAGTACTTC	CASSHRQGYEQYF
TRBV5-1	TRBJ2-1	NA	NA	TGCGCCAGCAGCATGACAGGCCCCCACAATGAGCAGTTCTTC	CASSMTGPHNEQFF
TRBV2	TRBJ1-5	TRBD1	NA	TGTGCCAGCAGTACCGACAGGGTTAGCAATCAGCCCCAGCATTTT	CASSTDRVSNQPQHF
TRBV6-1	TRBJ1-2	TRBD1	NA	TGTGCCAGCAGGCCGGGGACAGGGGCTAACTATGGCTACACCTTC	CASRPGTGANYGYTF
TRBV30	TRBJ1-2	TRBD1	NA	TGTGCCTGGAGTGTACCGCACAGGGGAAACTATGGCTACACCTTC	CAWSVPHRGNYGYTF
TRBV5-1	TRBJ2-3	NA	few	TGCGCCAGCAAACAGGATACTAGCACAGATACGCAGTATTTT	CASKQDTSTDTQYF
TRBV12-2	TRBJ2-1	NA	once	TGTGCAAGTCGCTTAGCCCCTACAGGGTCGGATTACAATGAGCAGTTCTTC	CASRLAPTGSDYNEQFF
TRBV9	TRBJ1-3	NA	NA	TGTGCCAGCAGCGTAGTATCCTCTGGAAACACCATATATTTT	CASSVVSSGNTIYF
TRBV4-2	TRBJ2-5	TRBD2	many	TGTGCCAGCAGCAAACTGAGCGGGGGGGCCGCAGAGACCCAGTACTTC	CASSKLSGGAAETQYF
TRBV2	TRBJ1-2	NA	NA	TGTGCCAGCAGCCCCCTGTCGGTCTATGGCTACACCTTC	CASSPLSVYGYTF
TRBV5-1	TRBJ2-7	TRBD2	NA	TGCGCCAGCAGCTTGGGGCTAGCGGGACCCTACGAGCAGTACTTC	CASSLGLAGPYEQYF
TRBV19	TRBJ1-1	NA	few	TGTGCCAGTAGTATAGCCAGGGGAGCCCCTGAAGCTTTCTTT	CASSIARGAPEAFF